The following is a TCR beta chain sequence with its context. Its antigen remains unidentified. Reprocessing the 5' RACE reads, TCRdb reports a single entry for every CDR3 protein and omits DNA. This table holds about 260,000 distinct CDR3 sequences. This sample was included in a study of T cells expressing NK-cell markers. General study results and limits: In several donors, dominant clonotypes made up about 28.3-65% of CD3+CD56-NKG2C+ cells.

The clonotype originates from a woman between 18 and 69 years old in good health. The sequencing input was blood T cells: a sorted CD56 or NKG2C T cell subset, CD4+ or CD8+ T cells, or bulk PBMC T cells (not recorded which).

The CDR3 region is CASSAVDTEAFF. The chain links TRBV7-2 to TRBJ1-1. In germline, CDR1 is SGHTA, CDR2 FQGNSA. CDR3 length: 12 residues.